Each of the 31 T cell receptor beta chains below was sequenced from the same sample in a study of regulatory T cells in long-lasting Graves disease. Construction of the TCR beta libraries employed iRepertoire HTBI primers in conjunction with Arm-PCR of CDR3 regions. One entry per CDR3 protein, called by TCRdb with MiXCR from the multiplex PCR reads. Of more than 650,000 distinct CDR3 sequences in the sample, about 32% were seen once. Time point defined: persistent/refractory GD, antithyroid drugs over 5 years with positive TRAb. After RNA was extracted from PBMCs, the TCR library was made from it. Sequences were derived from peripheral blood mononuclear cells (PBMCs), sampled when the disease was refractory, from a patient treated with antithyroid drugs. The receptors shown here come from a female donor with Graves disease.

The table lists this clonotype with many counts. The CDR3 DNA follows: TGTGCCAGCAGTCCCGAGACAGCCTATGGCTACACCTTC. Protein product: CASSPETAYGYTF. V is TRBV2 and J is TRBJ1-2, with D tentatively TRBD1 (5 bases). Germline V gene sequence: CDR1 SNHLY, CDR2 FYNNEI. Trimming stripped 5 bases from V and 4 bases from J, with 11 bases between. The CDR3 extends over 13 amino acids.

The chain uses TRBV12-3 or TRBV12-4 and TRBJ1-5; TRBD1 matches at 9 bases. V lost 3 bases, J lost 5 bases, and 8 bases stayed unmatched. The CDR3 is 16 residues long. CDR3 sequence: CASSFYPNRGHQPQHF. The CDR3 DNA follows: TGTGCCAGCAGTTTTTATCCGAACAGGGGGCATCAGCCCCAGCATTTT.

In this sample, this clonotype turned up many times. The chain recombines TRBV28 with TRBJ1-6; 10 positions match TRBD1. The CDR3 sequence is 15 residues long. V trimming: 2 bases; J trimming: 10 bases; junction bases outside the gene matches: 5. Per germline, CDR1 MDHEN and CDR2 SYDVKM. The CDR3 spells CASSLVWTGGSPLHF. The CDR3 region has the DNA TGTGCCAGCAGTTTAGTTTGGACAGGGGGGTCACCCCTCCACTTT.

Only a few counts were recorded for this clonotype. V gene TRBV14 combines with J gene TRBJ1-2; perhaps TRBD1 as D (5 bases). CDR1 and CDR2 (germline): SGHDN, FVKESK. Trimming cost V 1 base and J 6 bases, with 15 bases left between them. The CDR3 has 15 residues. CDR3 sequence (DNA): TGTGCCAGCAGCCAAGTCCAGGGATGGGGGGATGGCTACACCTTC. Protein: CASSQVQGWGDGYTF.

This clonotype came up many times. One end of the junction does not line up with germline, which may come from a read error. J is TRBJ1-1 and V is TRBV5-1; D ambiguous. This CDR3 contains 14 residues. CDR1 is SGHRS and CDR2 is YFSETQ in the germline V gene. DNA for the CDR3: TGTGCCAGCAGCTTAAGCAGCGCGAACACTGAAGCTTTCTTT. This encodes CASSLSSANTEAFF.

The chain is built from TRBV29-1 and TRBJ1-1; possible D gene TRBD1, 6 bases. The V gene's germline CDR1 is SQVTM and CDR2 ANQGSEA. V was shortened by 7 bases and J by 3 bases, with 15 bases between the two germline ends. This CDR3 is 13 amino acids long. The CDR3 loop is CSGSSQGDTEAFF. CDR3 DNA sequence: TGCAGCGGCTCATCACAGGGTGACACTGAAGCTTTCTTT.

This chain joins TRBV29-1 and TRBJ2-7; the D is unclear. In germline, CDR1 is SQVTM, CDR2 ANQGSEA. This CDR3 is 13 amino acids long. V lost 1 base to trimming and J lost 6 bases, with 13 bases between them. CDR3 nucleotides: TGCAGCGTTGAAGGGAAAAGGTCGTTCGAGCAGTACTTC. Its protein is CSVEGKRSFEQYF.

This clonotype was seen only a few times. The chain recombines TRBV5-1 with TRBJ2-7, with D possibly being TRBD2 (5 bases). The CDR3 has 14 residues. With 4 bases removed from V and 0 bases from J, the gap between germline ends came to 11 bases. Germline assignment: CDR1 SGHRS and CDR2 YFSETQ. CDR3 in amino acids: CASSRTAPSYEQYF. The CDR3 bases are TGCGCCAGCAGCCGGACTGCTCCCTCCTACGAGCAGTACTTC.

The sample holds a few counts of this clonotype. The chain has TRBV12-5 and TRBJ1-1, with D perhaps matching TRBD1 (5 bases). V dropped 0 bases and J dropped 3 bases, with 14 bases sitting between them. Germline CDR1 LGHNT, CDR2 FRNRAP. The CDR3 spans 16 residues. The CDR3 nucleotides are TGTGCTAGTGGTTTGGTAATTGGGGCTGGGGACACTGAAGCTTTCTTT. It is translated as CASGLVIGAGDTEAFF.

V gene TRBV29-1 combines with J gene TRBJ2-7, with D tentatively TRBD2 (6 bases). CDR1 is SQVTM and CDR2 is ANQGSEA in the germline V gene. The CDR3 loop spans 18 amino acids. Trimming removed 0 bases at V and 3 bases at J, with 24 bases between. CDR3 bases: TGCAGCGTTGAAGATGGCTTAGGACTAACTCCAGGTGGCTACGAGCAGTACTTC. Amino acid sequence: CSVEDGLGLTPGGYEQYF.

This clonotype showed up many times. CDR3 amino acids: CASSLLDLYGYTF. CDR3 DNA: TGTGCCAGCAGCCTCTTGGACCTTTATGGCTACACCTTC. The chain employs TRBV12-3 or TRBV12-4 and TRBJ1-2; D not resolved. This CDR3 has 13 amino acids. The ends were cut back, 6 bases at V and 5 bases at J, with 13 bases in the middle.

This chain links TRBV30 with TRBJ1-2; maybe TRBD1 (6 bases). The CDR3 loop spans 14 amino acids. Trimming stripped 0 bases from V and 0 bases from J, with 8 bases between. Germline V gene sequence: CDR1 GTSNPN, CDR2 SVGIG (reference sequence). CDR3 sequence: CAWSVQGANYGYTF. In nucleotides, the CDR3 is TGTGCCTGGAGTGTACAGGGAGCTAACTATGGCTACACCTTC.

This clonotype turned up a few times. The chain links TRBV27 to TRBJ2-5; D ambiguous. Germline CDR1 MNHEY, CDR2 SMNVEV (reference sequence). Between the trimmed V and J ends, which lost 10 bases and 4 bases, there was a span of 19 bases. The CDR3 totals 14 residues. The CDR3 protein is CATASGERRETQYF. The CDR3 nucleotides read TGTGCCACCGCTTCTGGGGAACGGCGAGAGACCCAGTACTTC.

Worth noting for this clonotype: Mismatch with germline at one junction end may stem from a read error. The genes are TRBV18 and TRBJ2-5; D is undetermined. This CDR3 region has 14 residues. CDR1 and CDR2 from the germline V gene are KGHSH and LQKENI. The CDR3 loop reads CASSPVYSSEIQYF. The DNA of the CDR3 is TGTGCCAGCTCACCGGTCTACAGTTCTGAGATCCAGTACTTC. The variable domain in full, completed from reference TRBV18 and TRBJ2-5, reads NAGVMQNPRHLVRRRGQEARLRCSPMKGHSHVYWYRQLPEEGLKFMVYLQKENIIDESGMPKERFSAEFPKEGPSILRIQQVVRGDSAAYFCASSPVYSSEIQYFGPGTRLLVL.

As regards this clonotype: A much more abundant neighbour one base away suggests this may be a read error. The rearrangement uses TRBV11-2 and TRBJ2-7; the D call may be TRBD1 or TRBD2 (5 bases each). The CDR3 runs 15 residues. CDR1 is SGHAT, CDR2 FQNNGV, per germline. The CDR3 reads CASSPGRLRTYGQYF. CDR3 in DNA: TGTGCCAGCAGCCCGGGACGACTGAGAACCTACGGGCAGTACTTC.

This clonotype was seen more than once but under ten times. CDR3 protein: CASSLFSGGRAKNIQYF. The CDR3 bases are TGTGCCAGCAGCTTATTTTCGGGGGGCCGGGCCAAAAACATTCAGTACTTC. This chain connects TRBV11-1 to TRBJ2-4; tentative D call: TRBD2 (7 bases). Looked up from germline, CDR1 is SGHAT and CDR2 is FQDESV (reference sequence). Deletions cut 2 bases from V and 1 base from J, with 15 bases between. This CDR3 region has 17 residues.

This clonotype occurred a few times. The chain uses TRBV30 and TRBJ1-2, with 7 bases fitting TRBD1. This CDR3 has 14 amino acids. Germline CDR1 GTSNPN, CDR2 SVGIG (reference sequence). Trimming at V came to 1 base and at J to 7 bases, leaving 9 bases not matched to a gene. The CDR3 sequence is CAWSGTTGLLGYTF. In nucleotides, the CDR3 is TGTGCCTGGAGTGGAACGACAGGGCTGCTTGGCTACACCTTC.

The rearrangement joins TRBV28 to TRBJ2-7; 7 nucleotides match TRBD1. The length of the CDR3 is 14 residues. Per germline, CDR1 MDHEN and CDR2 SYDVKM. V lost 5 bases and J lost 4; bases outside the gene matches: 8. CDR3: CASSTRDRWYEQYF. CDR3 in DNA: TGTGCCAGCAGTACACGGGACAGATGGTACGAGCAGTACTTC.

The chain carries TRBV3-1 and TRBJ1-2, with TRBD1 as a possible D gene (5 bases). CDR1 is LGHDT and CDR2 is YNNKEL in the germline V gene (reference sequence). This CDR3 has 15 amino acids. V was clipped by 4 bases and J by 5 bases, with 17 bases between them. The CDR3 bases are TGTGCCAGCAGCCCCAGGGACGGCCAGGGATATGGCTACACCTTC. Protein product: CASSPRDGQGYGYTF.

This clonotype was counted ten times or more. In nucleotides, the CDR3 is TGTGCCAGCAAACTGGGGGGGGCAGATCTTGGCTACACCTTC. Translated, it gives CASKLGGADLGYTF. The chain couples TRBV6-1 to TRBJ1-2, with D possibly being TRBD1 (6 bases). Germline CDR1 MNHNS, CDR2 SASEGT. The V gene lost 7 bases and the J gene lost 7 bases, with 19 bases spanning the gap. The CDR3 is 14 amino acids.

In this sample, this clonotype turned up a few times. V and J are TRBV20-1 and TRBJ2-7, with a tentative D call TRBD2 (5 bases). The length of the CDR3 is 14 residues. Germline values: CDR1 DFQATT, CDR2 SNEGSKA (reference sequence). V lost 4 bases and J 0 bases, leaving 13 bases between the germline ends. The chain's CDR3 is CSATVPGSSYEQYF. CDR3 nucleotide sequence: TGCAGTGCTACCGTTCCGGGGAGCTCCTACGAGCAGTACTTC.

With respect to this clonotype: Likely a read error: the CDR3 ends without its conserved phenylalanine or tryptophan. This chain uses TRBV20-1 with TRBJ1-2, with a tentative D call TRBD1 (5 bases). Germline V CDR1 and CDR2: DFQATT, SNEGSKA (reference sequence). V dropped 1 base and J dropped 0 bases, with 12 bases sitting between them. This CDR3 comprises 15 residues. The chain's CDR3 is CSARGREEANYGYTS. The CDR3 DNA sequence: TGCAGTGCTAGAGGCAGGGAGGAAGCTAACTATGGCTACACCTCC.

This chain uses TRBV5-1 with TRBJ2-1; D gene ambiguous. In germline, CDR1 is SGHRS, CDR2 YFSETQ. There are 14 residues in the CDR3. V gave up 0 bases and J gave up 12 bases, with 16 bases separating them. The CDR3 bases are TGCGCCAGCAGCTTGGAAGCTTCCGGGCTGGGGCAGTTCTTC. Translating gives CASSLEASGLGQFF.

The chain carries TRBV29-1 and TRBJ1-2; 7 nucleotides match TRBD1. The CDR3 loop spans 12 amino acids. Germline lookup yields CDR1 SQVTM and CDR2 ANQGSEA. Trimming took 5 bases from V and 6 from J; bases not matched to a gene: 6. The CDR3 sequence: CSVYLRGNGYTF. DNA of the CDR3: TGCAGCGTTTATCTCAGGGGGAATGGCTACACCTTC.

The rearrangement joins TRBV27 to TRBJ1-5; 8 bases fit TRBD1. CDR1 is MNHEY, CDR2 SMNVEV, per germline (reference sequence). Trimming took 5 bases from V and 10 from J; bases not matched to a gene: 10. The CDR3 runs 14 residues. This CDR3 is CASSPGQGFNPQHF. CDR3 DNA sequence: TGTGCCAGCAGTCCCGGACAGGGTTTTAATCCCCAGCATTTT.

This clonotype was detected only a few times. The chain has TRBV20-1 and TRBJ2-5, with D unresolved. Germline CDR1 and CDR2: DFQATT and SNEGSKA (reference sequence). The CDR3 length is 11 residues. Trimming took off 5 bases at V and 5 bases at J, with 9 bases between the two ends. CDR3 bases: TGCAGTGCTGGGCCCCCGGAGACCCAGTACTTC. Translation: CSAGPPETQYF.

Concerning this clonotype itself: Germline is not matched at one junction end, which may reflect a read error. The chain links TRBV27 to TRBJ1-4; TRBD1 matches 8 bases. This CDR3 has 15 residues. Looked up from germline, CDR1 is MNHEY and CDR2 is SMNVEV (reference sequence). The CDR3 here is CASSSYQGANERLFF. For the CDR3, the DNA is TGTGCCAGCAGCTCTTATCAGGGGGCTAATGAAAGACTGTTTTTT.

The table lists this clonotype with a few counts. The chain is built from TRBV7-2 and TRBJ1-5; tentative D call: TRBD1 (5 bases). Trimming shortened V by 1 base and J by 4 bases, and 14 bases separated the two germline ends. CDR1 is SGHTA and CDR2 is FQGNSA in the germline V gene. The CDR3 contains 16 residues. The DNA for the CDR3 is TGTGCCAGCAGCTTAGGGGGCGGGGTTGCTAATCAGCCCCAGCATTTT. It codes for CASSLGGGVANQPQHF.

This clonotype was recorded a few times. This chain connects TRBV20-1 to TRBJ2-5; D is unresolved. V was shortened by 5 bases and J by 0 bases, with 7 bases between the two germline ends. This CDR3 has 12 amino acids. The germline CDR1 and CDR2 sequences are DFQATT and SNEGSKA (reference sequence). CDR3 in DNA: TGCAGTGCTGGGGATTACCAAGAGACCCAGTACTTC. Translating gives CSAGDYQETQYF.

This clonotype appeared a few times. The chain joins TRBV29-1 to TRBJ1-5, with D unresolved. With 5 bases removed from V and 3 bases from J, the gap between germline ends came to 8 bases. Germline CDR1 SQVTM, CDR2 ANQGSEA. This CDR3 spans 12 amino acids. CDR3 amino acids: CSVRDPNQPQHF. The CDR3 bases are TGCAGCGTTAGGGATCCCAATCAGCCCCAGCATTTT.

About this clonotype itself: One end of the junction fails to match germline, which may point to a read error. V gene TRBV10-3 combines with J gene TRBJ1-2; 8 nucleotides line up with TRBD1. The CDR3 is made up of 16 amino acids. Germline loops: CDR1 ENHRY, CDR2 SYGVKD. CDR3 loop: CAISEQGTGKNYGYTF. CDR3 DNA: TGTGCCATCAGTGAGCAAGGGACAGGTAAAAACTACGGCTACACCTTC.